This T cell receptor beta chain was sequenced for a study of blood T cell repertoires in COVID-19. Background on the study: The origin of the acute and convalescent COVID-19 samples was the United States, Italy and Spain.

The authors' processing: Amplification from reference gene primers served as the basis for estimated nucleated cell counts. The protocol was immunoSEQ multiplex PCR, while the TCRdb copy is restricted to in-frame clones and leaves out a portion. For V, J and clone size, that table is used; D and trimming come from the DNA. The sample lists a few hundred thousand clones, 65% to 90% occurring once. CDR1 and CDR2 (germline): SGHVS, FQNEAQ. CDR3 length equals 14 residues. V lost 5 bases, J lost 3 bases, and 7 bases stayed unmatched. The chain has TRBV7-8 and TRBJ2-7, with 7 bases lining up with TRBD1. Sequencing used peripheral blood. The TCR originated in a woman aged 65 to 85 with COVID-19, enrolled during active disease. The CDR3, as DNA: TGTGCCAGCAGCCTAAGACAGGGTCACTACGAGCAGTACTTC. As protein: CASSLRQGHYEQYF.